This T cell receptor (beta chain) was recorded in a study of blood T cell repertoires in COVID-19. The wider study: Sites across the United States, Italy and Spain contributed samples from acute and convalescent COVID-19. PBMCs, B-cell-depleted T cells, or T cells provided the cDNA or gDNA that made up the material.

Original handling: Nucleated cell counts were estimated from reference gene primer amplification. The data were produced by immunoSEQ multiplex PCR, yet TCRdb's version contains in-frame clones alone and is incomplete. That table gives V, J and clone size, and the DNA gave D and trimming. The sample contains about 67,000 clones, 85% to 90% of which appear only once. Sequenced sample: peripheral blood. The sequence was collected from a man in his fifties with active COVID-19.

The CDR3 loop is CASSYLSRAGNQPQHF. In nucleotides, the CDR3 is TGTGCCAGCAGTTACCTAAGCCGGGCAGGGAATCAGCCCCAGCATTTT. The rearrangement uses TRBV6-2 or TRBV6-3 and TRBJ1-5, with a tentative D call TRBD1 (5 bases). The CDR3 is 16 amino acids. Germline CDR1 MNHEY, CDR2 SVGEGT. Trimming shortened V by 2 bases and J by 4 bases, and 15 bases separated the two germline ends.